The 4 T cell receptor beta chains reported below all come from one sample, sequenced in a study of blood T cell repertoires in COVID-19. Method: immunoSEQ multiplex PCR; TCRdb's copy keeps in-frame clones and lacks some. This table holds around 200,000 clones, around nine tenths found once. The sequencing input was peripheral blood. Receptor source: a man in his sixties who had recovered from COVID-19.

The gene calls are TRBV5-6 and TRBJ1-2; a weak D match, TRBD1 (5 bases). There are 15 residues in the CDR3. The germline CDR1 and CDR2 sequences are SGHDT and YYEEEE. Trimming pared 4 bases from V and 3 bases from J, leaving 16 bases between. The CDR3 is CASSLLPGFDYGYTF. In nucleotides, the CDR3 is TGTGCCAGCAGCCTCCTTCCAGGGTTCGACTATGGCTACACCTTC.

In its sample, this clone was seen a few times. The rearrangement uses TRBV6-5 and TRBJ2-7, with TRBD1 matching 12 bases. The CDR3 is 14 residues long. The germline V gene encodes CDR1 MNHEY and CDR2 SVGAGI. After removal of 5 bases from V and 7 bases from J, the junction contained 6 bases not matched to a gene. CDR3 residues: CASSTRDRGHEQYF. Here the CDR3 DNA reads TGTGCCAGCAGTACCCGGGACAGGGGGCATGAGCAGTACTTC.

The chain joins TRBV27 to TRBJ1-5; D uncertain. The CDR3 extends over 15 amino acids. The germline gives CDR1 MNHEY, CDR2 SMNVEV (reference sequence). V dropped 3 bases and J dropped 0 bases, with 9 bases sitting between them. DNA for the CDR3: TGTGCCAGCAGTTTGGCACAGTATAGCAATCAGCCCCAGCATTTT. It translates to CASSLAQYSNQPQHF.

CDR3 protein: CASRTRAPFYGYTF. The CDR3 DNA sequence: TGTGCCAGCAGGACCAGGGCTCCTTTCTATGGCTACACCTTC. The rearrangement links TRBV6-5 to TRBJ1-2, with D possibly matching TRBD1 (5 bases). Looked up from germline, CDR1 is MNHEY and CDR2 is SVGAGI. Trimming shortened V by 6 bases and J by 4 bases, and 15 bases separated the two germline ends. CDR3 length equals 14 residues.